Presented here are 28 T cell receptor beta chains from one specimen sequenced in a study of T cell responses to AZD1222 COVID-19 vaccine. Data came from immunoSEQ multiplex PCR; TCRdb stores just in-frame clones and leaves some out. The sample shows under 150,000 clones, roughly nine tenths of them seen only once. The starting material was peripheral blood, obtained 28 days after the second AZD1222 dose. These receptor sequences come from an adult who received the AZD1222 COVID-19 vaccine.

The J gene is TRBJ2-1, the V gene TRBV27; D is unclear. The CDR3 is made up of 12 amino acids. V was pared by 5 bases and J by 7 bases, with 9 bases between. Per germline, CDR1 MNHEY and CDR2 SMNVEV (reference sequence). The CDR3 nucleotides read TGTGCCAGCAGTGTTAGGTGGAATGAGCAGTTCTTC. Protein sequence: CASSVRWNEQFF.

The genes are TRBV7-8 and TRBJ1-2, with TRBD1 matching 12 bases. The CDR3 spans 13 residues. The ends lost 7 bases at V and 6 bases at J; junction bases unmatched: 3. Looked up from germline, CDR1 is SGHVS and CDR2 is FQNEAQ. The CDR3 sequence: CASTGTGGDGYTF. CDR3 coding DNA: TGTGCCAGCACCGGGACAGGGGGCGATGGCTACACCTTC.

A single count supports this clone. V is TRBV12-3 or TRBV12-4 and J is TRBJ1-2, with a tentative D call TRBD1 (6 bases). The CDR3 contains 13 residues. The V end lost 6 bases, the J end lost 3 bases, and 11 bases lay between the germline ends. The CDR3 is CASSRDTYYGYTF. The CDR3 DNA follows: TGTGCCAGCAGCAGGGACACTTACTATGGCTACACCTTC.

The CDR3 DNA follows: TGTGCCAGCTCTCCCCCCGTCAGGACCGGGGAGCTGTTTTTT. Its protein product is CASSPPVRTGELFF. The chain employs TRBV6-5 and TRBJ2-2, with unresolved D. The germline V gene has CDR1 MNHEY and CDR2 SVGAGI. Trimming took off 8 bases at V and 5 bases at J, with 15 bases between the two ends. The CDR3 has 14 residues.

The rearrangement uses TRBV11-2 and TRBJ2-3, with 12 bases matching TRBD2. J lost 2 bases, V lost 5 bases, and 5 bases had no gene match. The CDR3 runs to 16 residues. From germline, CDR1 is SGHAT and CDR2 FQNNGV. The CDR3 region has the DNA TGTGCCAGCAGCCCAGGACTAGCGGGGCACACAGATACGCAGTATTTT. Amino acid sequence: CASSPGLAGHTDTQYF.

This clone has just one count. The chain links TRBV27 to TRBJ1-2; 8 bases line up with TRBD1. CDR1 and CDR2 from the germline V gene are MNHEY and SMNVEV (reference sequence). Losses at the gene ends were 6 bases for V and 4 bases for J; bases not matched to a gene: 7. This CDR3 region has 14 residues. CDR3 sequence (DNA): TGTGCCAGCAGGCACAGGGGGTTTTTCTATGGCTACACCTTC. Its translation is CASRHRGFFYGYTF.

The chain employs TRBV18 and TRBJ1-1; no firm D call. The CDR3 sequence is 14 residues long. Trimming cost V 0 bases and J 3 bases, with 8 bases left between them. The V gene's germline CDR1 is KGHSH and CDR2 LQKENI. The CDR3 protein is CASSPPERDTEAFF. The CDR3 region has the DNA TGTGCCAGCTCACCACCGGAGAGGGACACTGAAGCTTTCTTT.

This chain joins TRBV3-1 (or the pseudogene TRBV3-2) and TRBJ2-2, with TRBD1 as a possible D gene (6 bases). CDR1 is LGHDT, CDR2 YNNKEL, per germline (reference sequence). This CDR3 is 17 amino acids long. V shed 0 bases and J shed 1 base, with 12 bases lying between them. CDR3 residues: CASSQDGEDRNTGELFF. In nucleotides, the CDR3 is TGTGCCAGCAGCCAAGATGGTGAGGACAGGAACACCGGGGAGCTGTTTTTT.

The genes are TRBV29-1 and TRBJ1-1; D is undetermined. Between the trimmed V and J ends, which lost 5 bases and 0 bases, there was a span of 10 bases. The CDR3 extends over 13 amino acids. The germline V gene encodes CDR1 SQVTM and CDR2 ANQGSEA. The CDR3 DNA reads as TGCAGCGTTTATCAGCTAATGAACACTGAAGCTTTCTTT. Amino acid sequence: CSVYQLMNTEAFF.

This clone showed up just once. V usage is TRBV11-2 and J usage is TRBJ2-3, with D possibly being TRBD2 (7 bases). The CDR3 consists of 16 residues. Germline loops: CDR1 SGHAT, CDR2 FQNNGV. V lost 8 bases, J lost 2 bases, and 20 bases lay in between. In DNA, the CDR3 is TGTGCCAGCCGCTCCCGAGGGGGGGGATACACAGATACGCAGTATTTT. This codes for CASRSRGGGYTDTQYF.

For this clone: The identical CDR3 is also encoded by other nucleotide sequences in the sample. This chain connects TRBV6-1 to TRBJ1-2; TRBD1 aligns across 7 bases. There are 13 residues in the CDR3. V shed 1 base, J shed 8 bases, and the junction held 4 bases outside the gene matches. Germline-derived CDR1 and CDR2 are MNHNS and SASEGT. The CDR3 DNA is TGTGCCAGCAGTGAAGACAGGGGATACGGCTACACCTTC. Protein sequence: CASSEDRGYGYTF.

This chain links TRBV5-6 with TRBJ1-3; TRBD1 is a possible D gene (5 bases). Trimming left V 3 bases short and J 4 bases short, with 14 bases between. CDR1 SGHDT and CDR2 YYEEEE come from the germline V gene. The CDR3 length is 15 residues. The CDR3 sequence: CASSSGPGSGNTIYF. The CDR3 region has the DNA TGTGCCAGCAGCTCCGGGCCAGGGAGCGGAAACACCATATATTTT. Combining the CDR3 with reference TRBV5-6 and TRBJ1-3 gives the whole variable domain DAGVTQSPTHLIKTRGQQVTLRCSPKSGHDTVSWYQQALGQGPQFIFQYYEEEERQRGNFPDRFSGHQFPNYSSELNVNALLLGDSALYLCASSSGPGSGNTIYFGEGSWLTVV.

J is TRBJ1-2 and V is TRBV27; D is unclear. The germline V gene encodes CDR1 MNHEY and CDR2 SMNVEV (reference sequence). The CDR3 extends over 17 amino acids. The germline V and J ends were trimmed by 6 bases and 4 bases, with 24 bases remaining between them. The CDR3 is CASSTLGVSTSFYGYTF. For the CDR3, the DNA is TGTGCCAGCAGCACCCTTGGGGTCAGCACCTCTTTCTATGGCTACACCTTC.

The rearrangement links TRBV6-6 to TRBJ1-1; the D is unclear. Germline assignment: CDR1 MNHNY and CDR2 SVGAGI (reference sequence). Trimming pared 5 bases from V and 4 bases from J, leaving 5 bases between. This CDR3 contains 11 residues. The CDR3 here is CASSRSTEAFF. The CDR3 nucleotides read TGTGCCAGCAGTCGGTCCACTGAAGCTTTCTTT.

This chain uses TRBV9 with TRBJ2-7; 8 positions agree with TRBD2. Germline trimming cut 3 bases from V and 2 bases from J; bases unmatched to any gene: 7. The CDR3 contains 15 residues. CDR1 is SGDLS, CDR2 YYNGEE, per germline. The CDR3 DNA follows: TGTGCCAGCAGCGCCATCCCGGGAGGGGCCTACGAGCAGTACTTC. Protein sequence: CASSAIPGGAYEQYF.

The J gene is TRBJ1-4, the V gene TRBV18; possibly TRBD1 for D (6 bases). CDR1 is KGHSH, CDR2 LQKENI, per germline. Trimming left V 3 bases short and J 5 bases short, with 13 bases between. The length of the CDR3 is 15 residues. CDR3 DNA: TGTGCCAGCTCACCTTCACAGGGTTGGAATGAAAAACTGTTTTTT. Amino acid sequence: CASSPSQGWNEKLFF.

The chain combines TRBV18 with TRBJ1-2; possibly TRBD1 for D (5 bases). The CDR3 totals 18 residues. The V and J ends lost 3 bases and 0 bases respectively, with 20 bases between them. Germline V gene data show CDR1 as KGHSH and CDR2 as LQKENI. Written as DNA, the CDR3 is TGTGCCAGCTCACCCCGCGATGGGGGGTACGGCCCTAACTATGGCTACACCTTC. Translating it yields CASSPRDGGYGPNYGYTF.

V gene TRBV9 combines with J gene TRBJ1-2; perhaps TRBD1 as D (6 bases). Trimming left V 0 bases short and J 8 bases short, with 14 bases between. This CDR3 comprises 14 residues. In germline, CDR1 is SGDLS, CDR2 YYNGEE. The CDR3 protein is CASSVAFQGQGYTF. CDR3 DNA sequence: TGTGCCAGCAGCGTAGCGTTCCAGGGGCAGGGCTACACCTTC.

This chain uses TRBV2 with TRBJ2-7; D is possibly TRBD1 (6 bases). The CDR3 totals 12 residues. Germline V CDR1 and CDR2: SNHLY, FYNNEI. V was trimmed by 6 bases and J by 2 bases, leaving 8 bases between them. Here the CDR3 reads CASRGQTYEQYF. The CDR3, as DNA: TGTGCCAGCAGAGGACAGACCTACGAGCAGTACTTC.

For the CDR3, the DNA is TGTGCCAGCAGCTTGACGGATATGAACACTGAAGCTTTCTTT. Protein product: CASSLTDMNTEAFF. The chain has TRBV5-5 and TRBJ1-1; D is uncertain. CDR1 SGHKS and CDR2 YYEKEE come from the germline V gene (reference sequence). Between the trimmed V and J ends, which lost 1 base and 0 bases, there was a span of 7 bases. This CDR3 has 14 amino acids.

The chain recombines TRBV6-5 with TRBJ1-1; D is undetermined. The V end was cut by 3 bases, the J end by 1 base, with 15 bases between. This CDR3 comprises 16 residues. Germline loops: CDR1 MNHEY, CDR2 SVGAGI. CDR3 region: CASSYSPGWQNTEAFF. The CDR3 DNA follows: TGTGCCAGCAGTTATTCCCCGGGCTGGCAGAACACTGAAGCTTTCTTT.

V gene TRBV20-1 combines with J gene TRBJ1-2; no clear D. In germline, CDR1 is DFQATT, CDR2 SNEGSKA (reference sequence). The CDR3 extends over 10 amino acids. The V end was cut by 5 bases, the J end by 8 bases, with 9 bases between. The CDR3 loop reads CSAPGPGYTF. In DNA, the CDR3 is TGCAGTGCTCCCGGGCCAGGCTACACCTTC.

This chain connects TRBV6-4 to TRBJ1-2; 9 positions match TRBD1. The CDR3 covers 16 residues. J lost 0 bases, V lost 5 bases, and 7 bases had no gene match. Germline assignment: CDR1 MRHNA and CDR2 SNTAGT. The CDR3 nucleotides are TGTGCCAGCAGTCCGGGACAGGGTAACGCTAACTATGGCTACACCTTC. As protein: CASSPGQGNANYGYTF.

This clone has a single count. This rearrangement joins TRBV29-1 to TRBJ1-1, with TRBD1 matching 10 bases. The germline gives CDR1 SQVTM, CDR2 ANQGSEA. The CDR3 runs to 14 residues. The junction had 8 bases not matched to a gene; V was cut back by 5 bases and J by 5 bases. The CDR3 bases are TGCAGCGTTCGACAGGGGGCTATACGGACTGAAGCTTTCTTT. This encodes CSVRQGAIRTEAFF.

CDR3 DNA sequence: TGTGCCAGCAGCTTAGGGGAAGCGGGGCGGGTCTACAATGAGCAGTTCTTC. Its translation: CASSLGEAGRVYNEQFF. The chain combines TRBV11-2 with TRBJ2-1, with 7 bases aligning to TRBD2. The CDR3 is made up of 17 amino acids. Germline V gene sequence: CDR1 SGHAT, CDR2 FQNNGV. Trimming took 1 base from V and 3 from J; bases not matched to a gene: 9.

The CDR3 DNA sequence: TGTGCCAGCAGCCAAGACTTAGGGGGTAACACTGAAGCTTTCTTT. Protein sequence: CASSQDLGGNTEAFF. This chain joins TRBV4-2 and TRBJ1-1; D might be TRBD1 (6 bases). The CDR3 loop spans 15 amino acids. V lost 0 bases and J lost 2, with 10 bases in between. Per the germline V gene, CDR1 is LGHNA and CDR2 is YNFKEQ.

The chain carries TRBV18 and TRBJ2-2; D not certain. This CDR3 is built from 14 residues. The germline V and J ends were trimmed by 4 bases and 1 base, with 7 bases remaining between them. CDR1 and CDR2 (germline): KGHSH, LQKENI. CDR3 DNA: TGTGCCAGCTCACTGAACAAGAACACCGGGGAGCTGTTTTTT. It encodes CASSLNKNTGELFF.

This clone was detected a few times. The J gene is TRBJ2-5, the V gene TRBV10-2, with a weak D call TRBD2 (6 bases). This CDR3 has 13 amino acids. Trimming removed 8 bases from V and 0 bases from J, with 10 bases in between. From germline, CDR1 is WSHSY and CDR2 SAAADI. The CDR3 nucleotides are TGCGCCAGCCGACGGGACTACCAAGAGACCCAGTACTTC. Translating gives CASRRDYQETQYF.